The 16 T cell receptor beta chains below were found in one sample sequenced in a study of a mutant IDH1 vaccine in newly diagnosed glioma. Assay: immunoSEQ multiplex PCR; the TCRdb copy retains only in-frame clones and omits some. Of 50,000 or so clones listed, about 82% are singletons. As to time point: baseline, week 1 (first vaccination visit). Indicated treatment: pre-vaccination baseline after standard-of-care therapy. The source was PBMCs, collected from a glioma patient treated with radiotherapy, temozolomide or both. The receptors were sampled from a man aged 18-30 years with glioma.

The gene calls are TRBV6-4 and TRBJ2-7; 14 nucleotides line up with TRBD2. This CDR3 has 14 amino acids. CDR1 is MRHNA, CDR2 SNTAGT, per germline. V gave up 8 bases and J gave up 4 bases; unmatched junction bases: 4. Written as DNA, the CDR3 is TGTGCCAGCGGGACTAGCGGGAGTTTGTACGAGCAGTACTTC. As protein: CASGTSGSLYEQYF.

The CDR3 region has the DNA TGTGCCAGCAGCCGGAGCGGGAACCAAGAGACCCAGTACTTC. Its protein is CASSRSGNQETQYF. V is TRBV7-6 and J is TRBJ2-5; 7 nucleotides match TRBD2. V was pared by 5 bases and J by 0 bases, with 3 bases of the junction left unmatched. CDR1 and CDR2 (germline): SGHVS, FNYEAQ. This CDR3 has 14 residues. Full variable domain (rest looked up from reference TRBV7-6 and TRBJ2-5): GAGVSQSPRYKVTKRGQDVALRCDPISGHVSLYWYRQALGQGPEFLTYFNYEAQQDKSGLPNDRFSAERPEGSISTLTIQRTEQRDSAMYRCASSRSGNQETQYFGPGTRLLVL.

The DNA of the CDR3 is TGCGCCAGCAGCCAAGATACGGGCTTCTATGGCTACACCTTC. Protein product: CASSQDTGFYGYTF. The chain combines TRBV4-1 with TRBJ1-2; D is undetermined. This CDR3 contains 14 residues. Trimming took 0 bases from V and 4 from J, leaving 9 bases between them. Germline CDR1 MGHRA, CDR2 YSYEKL.

The rearrangement joins TRBV15 to TRBJ1-1, with a weak D call TRBD1 (5 bases). Germline V gene data show CDR1 as LNHNV and CDR2 as YYDKDF (reference sequence). V dropped 0 bases and J dropped 6 bases, with 17 bases sitting between them. This CDR3 contains 16 residues. CDR3 nucleotides: TGTGCCACCAGCAGAGATCCGGGACTACCAGGCCCTGAAGCTTTCTTT. It specifies CATSRDPGLPGPEAFF.

The chain joins TRBV7-2 to TRBJ2-2; no clear D gene. The CDR3 is made up of 14 amino acids. V gave up 5 bases and J gave up 6 bases, with 13 bases separating them. CDR1 is SGHTA and CDR2 is FQGNSA in the germline V gene. CDR3 region: CASSLGFPAGELFF. Written as DNA, the CDR3 is TGTGCCAGCAGCCTCGGATTCCCAGCCGGGGAGCTGTTTTTT.

This sequence joins TRBV6-6 and TRBJ1-1, with D maybe TRBD1 (5 bases). The ends were cut back, 0 bases at V and 6 bases at J, with 14 bases in the middle. CDR3 length equals 15 residues. Germline values: CDR1 MNHNY, CDR2 SVGAGI (reference sequence). The CDR3, as DNA: TGTGCCAGCAGTTACTCGAAACAGGAGGACCCTGAAGCTTTCTTT. Translated, it gives CASSYSKQEDPEAFF.

This chain joins TRBV11-2 and TRBJ1-1; TRBD1 is a possible D gene (5 bases). This CDR3 comprises 17 residues. Looked up from germline, CDR1 is SGHAT and CDR2 is FQNNGV. Trimming removed 3 bases from V and 0 bases from J, with 17 bases in between. The CDR3 DNA reads TGTGCCAGCAGCTTTTGGCAGGGCATCTTTATGAACACTGAAGCTTTCTTT. The encoded protein is CASSFWQGIFMNTEAFF.

The CDR3 DNA is TGTGCCAGCAGTTATGATAGGCTGAACACTGAAGCTTTCTTT. Its protein product is CASSYDRLNTEAFF. This chain connects TRBV6-5 to TRBJ1-1; D uncertain. Trimming shortened V by 3 bases and J by 0 bases, and 8 bases separated the two germline ends. CDR1 is MNHEY and CDR2 is SVGAGI in the germline V gene. There are 14 residues in the CDR3.

V and J are TRBV6-1 and TRBJ2-7; D unclear. Trimming cost V 3 bases and J 3 bases, with 9 bases left between them. Germline V CDR1 and CDR2: MNHNS, SASEGT. The CDR3 extends over 13 amino acids. DNA for the CDR3: TGTGCCAGCAGTGATGACTGGAACTACGAGCAGTACTTC. As protein: CASSDDWNYEQYF.

The count of this clone is one. V and J are TRBV27 and TRBJ2-7, with 8 bases that match TRBD1. The V gene end was trimmed by 3 bases and the J gene end by 0 bases; junction bases not matched to a gene: 1. The CDR3 consists of 14 residues. The V gene's germline CDR1 is MNHEY and CDR2 SMNVEV (reference sequence). CDR3 sequence: CASSLGTGSYEQYF. The DNA of the CDR3 is TGTGCCAGCAGTTTGGGGACAGGCTCCTACGAGCAGTACTTC.

The rearrangement uses TRBV14 and TRBJ1-1; 7 bases map to TRBD1. The CDR3 extends over 16 amino acids. J gave up 2 bases and V 3 bases, and 9 bases lay outside the gene matches. Looked up from germline, CDR1 is SGHDN and CDR2 is FVKESK. CDR3 DNA: TGTGCCAGCAGCCACTATCTCGACAGGGCAAACACTGAAGCTTTCTTT. This codes for CASSHYLDRANTEAFF.

The chain links TRBV18 to TRBJ1-6, with 7 bases fitting TRBD1. The CDR3 runs 13 residues. V lost 6 bases to trimming and J lost 10 bases; unmatched junction nucleotides: 6. The germline gives CDR1 KGHSH, CDR2 LQKENI. The CDR3, as DNA: TGTGCCAGCTCCAAGTCCAGGGGGTCACCCCTCCACTTT. This sequence encodes CASSKSRGSPLHF.

The genes are TRBV12-5 and TRBJ1-1; tentatively, D is TRBD1 (6 bases). The length of the CDR3 is 14 residues. CDR1 LGHNT and CDR2 FRNRAP come from the germline V gene. Trimming took 6 bases from V and 5 from J, leaving 16 bases between them. The CDR3 nucleotides are TGTGCTAGTGGCAAACAGGGTATAGGGACTGAAGCTTTCTTT. Its protein product is CASGKQGIGTEAFF.

The chain links TRBV7-9 to TRBJ2-1; D remains ambiguous. The CDR3 covers 15 residues. The V gene lost 4 bases and the J gene lost 0 bases, with 10 bases spanning the gap. The V gene's germline CDR1 is SEHNR and CDR2 FQNEAQ (reference sequence). The CDR3 nucleotides read TGTGCCAGCAGCTCCCCCCCGAGCTCCTACAATGAGCAGTTCTTC. Its protein is CASSSPPSSYNEQFF.

The rearrangement joins TRBV7-9 to TRBJ2-1; D possibly matches TRBD1 or TRBD2 (5 bases each). CDR1 is SEHNR, CDR2 FQNEAQ, per germline (reference sequence). The CDR3 is 12 residues long. Trimming shortened V by 5 bases and J by 12 bases, and 14 bases separated the two germline ends. This chain's CDR3 is CASSHPGARQFF. The CDR3 DNA reads TGTGCCAGCAGCCACCCCGGGGCCCGGCAGTTCTTC.

This clone was found once. The chain joins TRBV4-3 to TRBJ1-2; 10 positions agree with TRBD1. The CDR3 consists of 14 residues. Unmatched junction bases numbered 4, after V lost 3 bases and J lost 6 bases. The V gene's germline CDR1 is LGHNA and CDR2 YSLEER. The CDR3 nucleotides read TGCGCCAGCAGCCAGGCGGACAGGGGGAATGGCTACACCTTC. Residues: CASSQADRGNGYTF.